Shown below are 15 T cell receptor beta chains from a single sample sequenced in a study of control samples from healthy donors and cancer patients (dated by TCRdb to the early 2020s). The method was the immunoSEQ multiplex PCR assay. What TCRdb holds here is the immuneACCESS table cut down to in-frame rearrangements. Part of the clones is not present; checked against another copy, under half of the missing clones reflect an unresolved V gene, and the others are unexplained. The sample has 57,000 or so clones on record, roughly 92% of them singletons. The ten biggest clones cover less than 4.5% of the sample. The source material was blood. The receptors stem from a man aged 25 to 40 in good health.

In nucleotides, the CDR3 is TGTGCCAGCAGCGCACCGAGTAACACTGAAGCTTTCTTT. It encodes CASSAPSNTEAFF. V and J are TRBV9 and TRBJ1-1; D is uncertain. The germline CDR1 and CDR2 sequences are SGDLS and YYNGEE. This CDR3 is built from 13 residues. Trimming took 3 bases from V and 2 from J, leaving 8 bases between them.

This rearrangement joins TRBV11-2 to TRBJ2-7; a possible D gene is TRBD1 (6 bases). Germline V gene lookup returns CDR1 SGHAT and CDR2 FQNNGV. There are 16 residues in the CDR3. The V end lost 3 bases, the J end lost 1 base, and 16 bases lay between the germline ends. The CDR3 loop reads CASSLTGQKLSYEQYF. In DNA form, the CDR3 reads TGTGCCAGCAGCTTGACCGGACAGAAGCTATCCTACGAGCAGTACTTC.

The J gene is TRBJ2-1, the V gene TRBV11-3; 7 bases agree with TRBD1. The CDR3 extends over 17 amino acids. The V and J ends lost 4 bases and 8 bases, in that order; junction bases with no gene match: 17. CDR1 is SGHNT and CDR2 is YENEEA in the germline V gene. The CDR3 sequence: CASSSNRGYFQHDEQFF. The CDR3 DNA sequence: TGTGCCAGCAGCTCTAACAGGGGCTACTTCCAACATGATGAGCAGTTCTTC. The full variable domain, rest sourced from reference TRBV11-3 and TRBJ2-1, is EAGVVQSPRYKIIEKKQPVAFWCNPISGHNTLYWYLQNLGQGPELLIRYENEEAVDDSQLPKDRFSAERLKGVDSTLKIQPAELGDSAVYLCASSSNRGYFQHDEQFFGPGTRLTVL.

V and J are TRBV6-2 or TRBV6-3 and TRBJ1-1; D is ambiguous. CDR3 size: 15 residues. V was shortened by 0 bases and J by 10 bases, with 18 bases between the two germline ends. The V gene's germline CDR1 is MNHEY and CDR2 SVGEGT. CDR3 bases: TGTGCCAGCAGTTACTCGATTTTACGGCGGGAGGGAGCTTTCTTT. It encodes CASSYSILRREGAFF.

This clone was counted a single time. The rearrangement joins TRBV5-1 to TRBJ1-4; D is uncertain. The V end was cut by 0 bases, the J end by 1 base, with 4 bases between. Per the germline V gene, CDR1 is SGHRS and CDR2 is YFSETQ. The CDR3 spans 14 residues. The CDR3 reads CASSLGGTNEKLFF. CDR3 nucleotide sequence: TGCGCCAGCAGCTTGGGAGGAACTAATGAAAAACTGTTTTTT.

CDR3 DNA sequence: TGTGCCAGCAGACACTTCACGGCAGGGCCTGGAAACACCATATATTTT. Amino acid sequence: CASRHFTAGPGNTIYF. The gene calls are TRBV5-6 and TRBJ1-3, with D tentatively TRBD1 (5 bases). This CDR3 spans 16 amino acids. Germline V gives CDR1 SGHDT, CDR2 YYEEEE. Trimming took 5 bases from V and 2 from J, leaving 17 bases between them.

The V gene is TRBV6-2 or TRBV6-3, the J gene TRBJ1-6; 8 positions agree with TRBD1. V shed 2 bases and J 4 bases; nucleotides not matched to a gene: 4. The germline V gene has CDR1 MNHEY and CDR2 SVGEGT. The CDR3 spans 16 residues. The chain's CDR3 is CASSYAGGLYNSPLHF. CDR3 coding DNA: TGTGCCAGCAGTTACGCAGGGGGCTTGTATAATTCACCCCTCCACTTT.

The rearrangement uses TRBV30 and TRBJ1-2; no firm D call. CDR1 GTSNPN and CDR2 SVGIG come from the germline V gene (reference sequence). The CDR3 is 16 residues long. Trimming took off 0 bases at V and 0 bases at J, with 14 bases between the two ends. The CDR3: CAWSVLDPPTNYGYTF. In DNA form, the CDR3 reads TGTGCCTGGAGTGTACTAGACCCCCCGACTAACTATGGCTACACCTTC.

This chain uses TRBV11-1 with TRBJ1-3; D is undetermined. Germline CDR1 reads SGHAT; CDR2 reads FQDESV (reference sequence). CDR3 length: 12 amino acids. Trimming stripped 1 base from V and 3 bases from J, with 1 base between. CDR3 sequence (DNA): TGTGCCAGCAGCTTAGATGGAAACACCATATATTTT. Protein sequence: CASSLDGNTIYF.

The chain joins TRBV6-5 to TRBJ1-1; maybe TRBD1 (6 bases). CDR1 and CDR2 from the germline V gene are MNHEY and SVGAGI. Trimming took off 5 bases at V and 4 bases at J, with 11 bases between the two ends. CDR3 length equals 13 residues. CDR3 region: CASSRTVGTEAFF. The CDR3 nucleotides read TGTGCCAGCAGTCGGACAGTAGGCACTGAAGCTTTCTTT.

This chain connects TRBV9 to TRBJ2-1, with 10 bases that match TRBD1. V gave up 0 bases and J gave up 8 bases; unmatched junction bases: 5. The CDR3 totals 15 residues. Germline V gene data show CDR1 as SGDLS and CDR2 as YYNGEE. Here the CDR3 reads CASSVVGTGDDEQFF. The CDR3 nucleotides are TGTGCCAGCAGCGTAGTGGGGACAGGGGACGATGAGCAGTTCTTC.

The J gene is TRBJ2-7, the V gene TRBV30; D is unclear. The germline CDR1 and CDR2 sequences are GTSNPN and SVGIG (reference sequence). This CDR3 spans 13 amino acids. Trimming removed 2 bases at V and 0 bases at J, with 8 bases between. The CDR3 nucleotides are TGTGCCTGGAGTTCCGGGCGCTCCTACGAGCAGTACTTC. It encodes CAWSSGRSYEQYF.

The chain carries TRBV16 and TRBJ1-1; D gene ambiguous. CDR3 length equals 14 residues. V lost 4 bases, J lost 1 base, and 10 bases lay in between. In germline, CDR1 is KGHSY, CDR2 FQNENV. The DNA for the CDR3 is TGTGCCAGCAGCCTGAGGCCGGCGAACACTGAAGCTTTCTTT. This encodes CASSLRPANTEAFF.

The chain joins TRBV30 to TRBJ2-5; maybe TRBD2 (6 bases). This CDR3 is built from 14 residues. CDR1 and CDR2 (germline): GTSNPN, SVGIG (reference sequence). Trimming removed 4 bases at V and 1 base at J, with 13 bases between. The CDR3 DNA reads as TGTGCCTGGAACTGGGACTCACGCCAAGAGACCCAGTACTTC. Protein: CAWNWDSRQETQYF.

The gene calls are TRBV14 and TRBJ2-3; D gene unclear. The CDR3 consists of 16 residues. V lost 2 bases and J 3 bases, leaving 15 bases between the germline ends. CDR1 SGHDN and CDR2 FVKESK come from the germline V gene. CDR3 DNA sequence: TGTGCCAGCAGCCAATCCGGACCGAGATTAACAGATACGCAGTATTTT. It codes for CASSQSGPRLTDTQYF.